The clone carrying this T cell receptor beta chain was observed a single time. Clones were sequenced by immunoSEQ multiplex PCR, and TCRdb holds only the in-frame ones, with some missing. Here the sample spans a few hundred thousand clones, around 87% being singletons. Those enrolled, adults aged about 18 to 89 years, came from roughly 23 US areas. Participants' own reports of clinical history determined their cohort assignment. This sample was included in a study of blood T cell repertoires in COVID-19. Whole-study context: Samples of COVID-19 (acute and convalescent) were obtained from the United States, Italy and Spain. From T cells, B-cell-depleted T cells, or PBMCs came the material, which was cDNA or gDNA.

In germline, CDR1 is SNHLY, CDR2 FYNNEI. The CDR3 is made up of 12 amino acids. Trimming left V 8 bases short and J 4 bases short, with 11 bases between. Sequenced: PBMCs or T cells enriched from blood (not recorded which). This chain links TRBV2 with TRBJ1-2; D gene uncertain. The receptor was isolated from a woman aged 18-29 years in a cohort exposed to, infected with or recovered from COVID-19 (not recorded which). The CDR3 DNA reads TGTGCCAGCGGAGAAGACTTCTATGGCTACACCTTC. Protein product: CASGEDFYGYTF.